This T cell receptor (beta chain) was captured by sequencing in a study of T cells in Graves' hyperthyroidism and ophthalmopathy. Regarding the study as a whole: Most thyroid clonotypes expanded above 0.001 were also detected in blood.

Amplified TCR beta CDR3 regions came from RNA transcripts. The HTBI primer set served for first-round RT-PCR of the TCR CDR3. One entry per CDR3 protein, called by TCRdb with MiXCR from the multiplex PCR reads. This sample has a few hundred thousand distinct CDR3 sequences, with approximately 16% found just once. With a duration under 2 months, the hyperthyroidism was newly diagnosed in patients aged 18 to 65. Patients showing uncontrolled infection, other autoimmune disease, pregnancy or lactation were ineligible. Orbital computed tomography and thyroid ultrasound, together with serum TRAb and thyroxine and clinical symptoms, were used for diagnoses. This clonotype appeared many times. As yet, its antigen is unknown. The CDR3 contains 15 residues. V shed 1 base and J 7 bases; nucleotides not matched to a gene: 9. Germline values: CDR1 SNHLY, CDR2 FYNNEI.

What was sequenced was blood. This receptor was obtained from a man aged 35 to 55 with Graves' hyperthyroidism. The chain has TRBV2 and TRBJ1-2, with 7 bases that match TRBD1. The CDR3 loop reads CASSEGPGGIRGYTF. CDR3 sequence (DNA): TGTGCCAGCAGTGAAGGCCCAGGGGGGATTCGTGGCTACACCTTC.